The sequence of this T cell receptor (beta chain) was determined in a study of lymphopenia after photon versus proton radiotherapy. Libraries were prepared by immunoSEQ multiplex PCR; TCRdb keeps only in-frame clonotypes and omits some of them. The sample lists about 160,000 clones, around nine tenths occurring once. This CDR3 has 13 amino acids. With 11 bases clipped from V and 1 base from J, the junction kept 7 bases outside the gene matches. Germline V CDR1 and CDR2: SEHNR, FQNEAQ (reference sequence). The sequence derives from a man aged 50 to 60 with gastric cancer. This specimen consisted of peripheral blood, obtained from a patient treated with photon-based radiotherapy. The gene calls are TRBV7-9 and TRBJ2-5; 7 nucleotides line up with TRBD1. CDR3 sequence: CASQRDSQETQYF. In DNA, the CDR3 is TGTGCCTCCCAGAGGGACAGCCAAGAGACCCAGTACTTC.